These T cell receptor beta chains were read from a single sample in a study of CD8+ T cells in alopecia areata. Libraries were prepared by immunoSEQ multiplex PCR; TCRdb keeps only in-frame clonotypes and omits some of them. The data show more than 95,000 clones, with around 60% seen just once and around 6% held by the top ten. This specimen consisted of CD4+ T cells sorted from blood, obtained at week 4, from a patient treated with tofacitinib. The source of these receptors is a human donor with alopecia areata. Each CDR3 is given with its conserved first and last residue. Each record gives: V gene, D gene, CDR3 length, clone size, J gene, CDR3 protein, CDR3 DNA. D genes are given only for firm matches. Some rows mark clone size as missing; the rest say once, few, many or name a class of expanded clone.

v_call: TRBV4-1; d_call: NA; cdr3_length: 13; clone_size: NA; j_call: TRBJ2-5; cdr3_aa: CASSQGRQETQYF; cdr3_nt: TGCGCCAGCAGCCAAGGCAGACAAGAGACCCAGTACTTC
v_call: TRBV27; d_call: NA; cdr3_length: 12; clone_size: NA; j_call: TRBJ2-4; cdr3_aa: CASGPLRSIQYF; cdr3_nt: TGTGCCAGCGGTCCCCTGAGGAGCATTCAGTACTTC
v_call: TRBV30; d_call: TRBD1; cdr3_length: 15; clone_size: NA; j_call: TRBJ1-5; cdr3_aa: CAWSVWDRGNQPQHF; cdr3_nt: TGTGCCTGGAGTGTGTGGGACAGGGGCAATCAGCCCCAGCATTTT
v_call: TRBV30; d_call: NA; cdr3_length: 12; clone_size: NA; j_call: TRBJ1-3; cdr3_aa: CAWSVSGNTIYF; cdr3_nt: TGTGCCTGGAGTGTATCCGGAAACACCATATATTTT
v_call: TRBV10-3; d_call: TRBD1; cdr3_length: 14; clone_size: few; j_call: TRBJ2-3; cdr3_aa: CAISSGTGGDTQYF; cdr3_nt: TGTGCCATCAGTTCCGGGACAGGGGGAGATACGCAGTATTTT
v_call: TRBV5-6; d_call: NA; cdr3_length: 15; clone_size: NA; j_call: TRBJ2-1; cdr3_aa: CASSLSTGSYNEQFF; cdr3_nt: TGTGCCAGCAGCTTGAGTACCGGGAGCTACAATGAGCAGTTCTTC
v_call: TRBV25-1; d_call: TRBD1; cdr3_length: 16; clone_size: NA; j_call: TRBJ2-5; cdr3_aa: CASSNPGQGASETQYF; cdr3_nt: TGTGCCAGCAGTAATCCGGGACAGGGGGCTTCAGAGACCCAGTACTTC
v_call: TRBV30; d_call: TRBD1; cdr3_length: 16; clone_size: few; j_call: TRBJ1-5; cdr3_aa: CAWSTDWGQGDQPQHF; cdr3_nt: TGTGCCTGGAGTACCGATTGGGGACAGGGGGATCAGCCCCAGCATTTT
v_call: TRBV30; d_call: TRBD2; cdr3_length: 15; clone_size: NA; j_call: TRBJ2-1; cdr3_aa: CAWSKGLAGVNEQFF; cdr3_nt: TGTGCCTGGAGTAAGGGACTAGCGGGAGTCAATGAGCAGTTCTTC
v_call: TRBV6-6; d_call: NA; cdr3_length: 14; clone_size: NA; j_call: TRBJ2-6; cdr3_aa: CASNAPSGANVLTF; cdr3_nt: TGTGCCAGCAATGCGCCCTCTGGGGCCAACGTCCTGACTTTC
v_call: TRBV30; d_call: NA; cdr3_length: 12; clone_size: NA; j_call: TRBJ2-7; cdr3_aa: CAWSVLFREQYF; cdr3_nt: TGTGCCTGGAGTGTCCTCTTTCGCGAGCAGTACTTC
v_call: TRBV7-3; d_call: NA; cdr3_length: 16; clone_size: NA; j_call: TRBJ1-1; cdr3_aa: CASSLTNEQANTEAFF; cdr3_nt: TGTGCCAGCAGCTTAACGAATGAACAGGCGAACACTGAAGCTTTCTTT
v_call: TRBV14; d_call: NA; cdr3_length: 15; clone_size: NA; j_call: TRBJ1-2; cdr3_aa: CASSQDLATRVGYTF; cdr3_nt: TGTGCCAGCAGCCAAGATTTGGCCACCAGGGTTGGCTACACCTTC
v_call: TRBV25-1; d_call: TRBD2; cdr3_length: 13; clone_size: NA; j_call: TRBJ2-7; cdr3_aa: CASRGLAGDEQYF; cdr3_nt: TGTGCCAGCAGAGGACTAGCGGGAGACGAGCAGTACTTC
v_call: TRBV2; d_call: NA; cdr3_length: 12; clone_size: NA; j_call: TRBJ2-7; cdr3_aa: CASSKDSYEQYF; cdr3_nt: TGTGCCAGCAGTAAGGACTCTTACGAGCAGTACTTC
v_call: TRBV30; d_call: TRBD1; cdr3_length: 14; clone_size: NA; j_call: TRBJ1-4; cdr3_aa: CAWSPGQANEKLFF; cdr3_nt: TGTGCCTGGAGTCCGGGACAGGCTAATGAAAAACTGTTTTTT
v_call: TRBV29-1; d_call: NA; cdr3_length: 12; clone_size: NA; j_call: TRBJ1-2; cdr3_aa: CSEGGPNYGYTF; cdr3_nt: TGCAGCGAAGGAGGACCTAACTATGGCTACACCTTC
v_call: TRBV2; d_call: NA; cdr3_length: 12; clone_size: few; j_call: TRBJ2-7; cdr3_aa: CASRPGGDEQYF; cdr3_nt: TGTGCCAGCAGGCCCGGTGGGGACGAGCAGTACTTC
v_call: TRBV7-2; d_call: NA; cdr3_length: 14; clone_size: NA; j_call: TRBJ2-7; cdr3_aa: CASSLLATLDEQYF; cdr3_nt: TGTGCCAGCAGCTTACTAGCGACTCTGGACGAGCAGTACTTC
v_call: TRBV29-1; d_call: TRBD1; cdr3_length: 13; clone_size: few; j_call: TRBJ2-1; cdr3_aa: CSVEKGGGYEQFF; cdr3_nt: TGCAGCGTTGAAAAAGGGGGCGGCTATGAGCAGTTCTTC
v_call: TRBV29-1; d_call: NA; cdr3_length: 14; clone_size: NA; j_call: TRBJ2-3; cdr3_aa: CSAEGGRKTDTQYF; cdr3_nt: TGCAGCGCCGAGGGGGGCAGAAAGACAGATACGCAGTATTTT
v_call: TRBV19; d_call: TRBD1; cdr3_length: 14; clone_size: once; j_call: TRBJ1-1; cdr3_aa: CASIMTGRGTEAFF; cdr3_nt: TGTGCCAGTATTATGACAGGGAGAGGGACTGAAGCTTTCTTT
v_call: TRBV2; d_call: TRBD1; cdr3_length: 14; clone_size: NA; j_call: TRBJ2-5; cdr3_aa: CASSEEGAPQTQYF; cdr3_nt: TGTGCCAGCAGTGAAGAGGGGGCCCCGCAGACCCAGTACTTC
v_call: TRBV25-1; d_call: TRBD1; cdr3_length: 13; clone_size: NA; j_call: TRBJ2-7; cdr3_aa: CASRETGGDEQYF; cdr3_nt: TGTGCCAGCAGGGAAACAGGGGGCGACGAGCAGTACTTC
v_call: TRBV4-2; d_call: TRBD2; cdr3_length: 16; clone_size: few; j_call: TRBJ2-5; cdr3_aa: CASSSRGAGGQETQYF; cdr3_nt: TGTGCCAGCAGCTCCAGGGGAGCGGGGGGCCAAGAGACCCAGTACTTC